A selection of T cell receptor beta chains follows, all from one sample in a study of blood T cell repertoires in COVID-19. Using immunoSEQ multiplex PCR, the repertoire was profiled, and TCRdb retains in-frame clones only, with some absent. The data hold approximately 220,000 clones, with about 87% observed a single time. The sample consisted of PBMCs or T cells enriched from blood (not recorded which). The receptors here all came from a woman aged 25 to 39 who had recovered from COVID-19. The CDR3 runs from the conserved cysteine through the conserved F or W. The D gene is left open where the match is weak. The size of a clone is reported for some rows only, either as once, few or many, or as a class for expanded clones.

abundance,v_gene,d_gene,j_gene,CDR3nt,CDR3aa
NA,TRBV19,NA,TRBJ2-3,TGTGCCAGTAGTGTTCCTTCACTCACAGATACGCAGTATTTT,CASSVPSLTDTQYF
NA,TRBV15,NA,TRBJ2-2,TGTGCCACCAGCAGAGATAGGTACAGGAACACCGGGGAGCTGTTTTTT,CATSRDRYRNTGELFF
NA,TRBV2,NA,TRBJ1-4,TGTGCCAGCGTTCGGGAAACTAATGAAAAACTGTTTTTT,CASVRETNEKLFF
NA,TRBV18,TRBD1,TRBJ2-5,TGTGCCAGCTCACCAGCGGGACAGGGCCTCCGAGGAGCCCAGTACTTC,CASSPAGQGLRGAQYF
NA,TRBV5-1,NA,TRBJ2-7,TGCGCCAGCAGCTGGGCACCCAGTAGCTCCTACGAGCAGTACTTC,CASSWAPSSSYEQYF
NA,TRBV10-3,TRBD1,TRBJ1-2,TGTGCCATCAGCTCGACAGGGGCGGATAACTATGGCTACACCTTC,CAISSTGADNYGYTF
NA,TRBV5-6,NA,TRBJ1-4,TGTGCCAGCAGCTTGCCTGCGAAGGGGCTAGAAAAACTGTTTTTT,CASSLPAKGLEKLFF
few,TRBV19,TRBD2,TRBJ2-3,TGTGCCAGTCAAGCTAGCGGGGGGCCAGATACGCAGTATTTT,CASQASGGPDTQYF
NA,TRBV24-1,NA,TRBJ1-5,TGTGCCACCAGTGATTGGCAGACAAATCAGCCCCAGCATTTT,CATSDWQTNQPQHF
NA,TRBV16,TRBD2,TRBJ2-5,TGTGCCAGCAGCCTAGCGGGGCGGAACAAAGAGACCCAGTACTTC,CASSLAGRNKETQYF
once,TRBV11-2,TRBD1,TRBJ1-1,TGTGCCAGCAGCCCCAGGGGGCCGCCCTTGAACACTGAAGCTTTCTTT,CASSPRGPPLNTEAFF
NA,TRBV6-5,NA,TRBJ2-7,TGTGCCAGCAGTACTACCCCAGGGAGGGAGCAGTACTTC,CASSTTPGREQYF
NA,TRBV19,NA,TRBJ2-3,TGTGCCAGTAAGAACAGGGAACACGTCGATACGCAGTATTTT,CASKNREHVDTQYF
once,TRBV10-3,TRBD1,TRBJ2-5,TGTGCCATCGGACAGGTTGGGGAGACCCAGTACTTC,CAIGQVGETQYF
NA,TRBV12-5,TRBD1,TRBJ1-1,TGTGCTAGTGGCCGGGACAGGAACACTGAAGCTTTCTTT,CASGRDRNTEAFF
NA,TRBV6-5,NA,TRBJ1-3,TGTGCCAGCAACCGGGGGGAAACTGGAAACACCATATATTTT,CASNRGETGNTIYF
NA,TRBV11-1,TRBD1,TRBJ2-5,TGTGCCAGCAGCTCCGGACAGGACCAAGAGACCCAGTACTTC,CASSSGQDQETQYF
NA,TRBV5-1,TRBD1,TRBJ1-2,TGCGCCAGCAGCGCCGGACAGGGTGCAGCTCTAGTTGGCTATGGCTACACCTTC,CASSAGQGAALVGYGYTF
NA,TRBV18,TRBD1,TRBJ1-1,TGTGCCAGCTCACCGAGATCAGACAGGGACACTGAAGCTTTCTTT,CASSPRSDRDTEAFF
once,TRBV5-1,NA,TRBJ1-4,TGCGCCAGCAGCTCACTACTTATAGGTAATGAAAAACTGTTTTTT,CASSSLLIGNEKLFF
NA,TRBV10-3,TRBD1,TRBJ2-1,TGTGCCATCAGTGTTTCGACAGGGTTAGGCGATGAGCAGTTCTTC,CAISVSTGLGDEQFF
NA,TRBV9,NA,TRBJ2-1,TGTGCCAGCAGCGTAGTCGAGAACTATGAGCAGTTCTTC,CASSVVENYEQFF